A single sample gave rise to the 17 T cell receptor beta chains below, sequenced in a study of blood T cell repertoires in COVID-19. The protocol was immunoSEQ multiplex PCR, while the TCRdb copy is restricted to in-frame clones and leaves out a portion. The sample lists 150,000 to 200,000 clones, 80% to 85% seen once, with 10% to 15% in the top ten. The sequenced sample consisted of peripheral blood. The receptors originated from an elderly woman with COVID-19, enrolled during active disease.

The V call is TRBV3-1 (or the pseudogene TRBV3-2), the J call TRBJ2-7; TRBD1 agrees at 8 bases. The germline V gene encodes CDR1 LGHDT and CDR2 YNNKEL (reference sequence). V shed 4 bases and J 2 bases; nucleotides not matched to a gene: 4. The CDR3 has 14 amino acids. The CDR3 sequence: CASSRDRTAYEQYF. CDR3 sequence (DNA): TGTGCCAGCAGCCGGGACAGGACGGCCTACGAGCAGTACTTC.

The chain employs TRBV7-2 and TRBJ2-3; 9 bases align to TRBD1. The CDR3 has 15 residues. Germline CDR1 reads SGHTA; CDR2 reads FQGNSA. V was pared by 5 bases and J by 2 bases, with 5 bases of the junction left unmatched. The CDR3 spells CASSEQGANTDTQYF. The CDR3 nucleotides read TGTGCCAGCAGCGAACAGGGGGCCAACACAGATACGCAGTATTTT.

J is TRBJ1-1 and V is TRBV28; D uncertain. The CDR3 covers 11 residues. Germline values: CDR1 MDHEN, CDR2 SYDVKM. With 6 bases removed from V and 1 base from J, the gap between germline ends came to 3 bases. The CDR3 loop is CASRANTEAFF. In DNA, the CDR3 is TGTGCCAGCAGGGCGAACACTGAAGCTTTCTTT.

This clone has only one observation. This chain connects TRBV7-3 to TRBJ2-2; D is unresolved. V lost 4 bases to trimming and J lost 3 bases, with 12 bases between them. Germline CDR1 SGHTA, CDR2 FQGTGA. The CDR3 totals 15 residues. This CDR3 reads CASSSRSRDTGELFF. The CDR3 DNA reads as TGTGCCAGCAGCTCACGGTCTAGAGACACCGGGGAGCTGTTTTTT.

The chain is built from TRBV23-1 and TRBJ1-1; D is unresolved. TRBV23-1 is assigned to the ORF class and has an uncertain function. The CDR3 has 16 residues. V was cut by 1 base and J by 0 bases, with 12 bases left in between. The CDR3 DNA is TGCGCCAGCAGTCAATTAAGGTGGCGGCTGAACACTGAAGCTTTCTTT. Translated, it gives CASSQLRWRLNTEAFF.

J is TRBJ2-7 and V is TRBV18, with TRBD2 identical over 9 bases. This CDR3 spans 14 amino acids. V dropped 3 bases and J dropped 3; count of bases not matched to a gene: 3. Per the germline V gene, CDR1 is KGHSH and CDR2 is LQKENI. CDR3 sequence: CASSPSGSFYEQYF. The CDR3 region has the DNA TGTGCCAGCTCACCTAGCGGGAGTTTCTACGAGCAGTACTTC.

CDR3: CASSVMGAGTEAFF. The CDR3 bases are TGTGCCAGCAGCGTTATGGGGGCAGGAACTGAAGCTTTCTTT. The chain uses TRBV9 and TRBJ1-1, with D possibly matching TRBD1 (6 bases). This CDR3 is 14 amino acids long. V lost 2 bases and J 5 bases, leaving 13 bases between the germline ends. Germline V CDR1 and CDR2: SGDLS, YYNGEE. Drawing the rest from reference TRBV9 and TRBJ1-1, the complete variable domain is DSGVTQTPKHLITATGQRVTLRCSPRSGDLSVYWYQQSLDQGLQFLIQYYNGEERAKGNILERFSAQQFPDLHSELNLSSLELGDSALYFCASSVMGAGTEAFFGQGTRLTVV.

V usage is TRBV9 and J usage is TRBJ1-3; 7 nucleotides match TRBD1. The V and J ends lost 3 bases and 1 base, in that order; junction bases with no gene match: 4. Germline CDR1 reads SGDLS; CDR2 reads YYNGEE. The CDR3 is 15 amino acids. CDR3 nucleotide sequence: TGTGCCAGCAGCGCCTTGGGACAGTCTGGAAACACCATATATTTT. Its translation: CASSALGQSGNTIYF.

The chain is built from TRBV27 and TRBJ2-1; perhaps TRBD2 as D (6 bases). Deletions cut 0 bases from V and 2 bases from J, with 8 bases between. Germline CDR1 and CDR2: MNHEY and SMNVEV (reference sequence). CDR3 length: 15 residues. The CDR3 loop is CASSLSRLAYNEQFF. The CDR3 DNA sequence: TGTGCCAGCAGTTTATCGCGACTAGCCTACAATGAGCAGTTCTTC.

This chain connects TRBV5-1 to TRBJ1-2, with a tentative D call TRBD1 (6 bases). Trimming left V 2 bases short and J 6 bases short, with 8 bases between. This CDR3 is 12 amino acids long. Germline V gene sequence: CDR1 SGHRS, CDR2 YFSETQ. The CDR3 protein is CASSLQGDGYTF. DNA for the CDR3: TGCGCCAGCAGCTTACAGGGAGATGGCTACACCTTC.

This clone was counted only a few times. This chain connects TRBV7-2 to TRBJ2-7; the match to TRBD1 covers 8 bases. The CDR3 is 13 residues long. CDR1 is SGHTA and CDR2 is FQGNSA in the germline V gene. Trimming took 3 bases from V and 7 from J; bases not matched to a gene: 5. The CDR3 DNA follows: TGTGCCAGCAGCTTCAATACAGGGGGTGAGCAGTACTTC. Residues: CASSFNTGGEQYF.

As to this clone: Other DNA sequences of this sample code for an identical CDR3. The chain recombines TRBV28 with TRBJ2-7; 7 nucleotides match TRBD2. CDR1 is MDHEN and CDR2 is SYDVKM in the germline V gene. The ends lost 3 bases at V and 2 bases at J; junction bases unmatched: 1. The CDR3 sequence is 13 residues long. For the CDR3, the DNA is TGTGCCAGCAGTTTCGGGAGGACCTACGAGCAGTACTTC. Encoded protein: CASSFGRTYEQYF.

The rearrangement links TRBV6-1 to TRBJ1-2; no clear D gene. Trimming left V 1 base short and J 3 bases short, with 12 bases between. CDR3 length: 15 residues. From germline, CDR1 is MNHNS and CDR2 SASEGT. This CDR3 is CASSEVRVGDYGYTF. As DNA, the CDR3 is TGTGCCAGCAGTGAAGTGAGAGTCGGAGACTATGGCTACACCTTC.

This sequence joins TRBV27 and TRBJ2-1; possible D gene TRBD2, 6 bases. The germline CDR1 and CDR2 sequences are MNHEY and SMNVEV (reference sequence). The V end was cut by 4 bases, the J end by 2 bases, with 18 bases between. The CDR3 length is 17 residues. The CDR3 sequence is CASSSSHEAGAYNEQFF. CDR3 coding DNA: TGTGCCAGCAGTTCCTCTCACGAAGCGGGCGCCTACAATGAGCAGTTCTTC.

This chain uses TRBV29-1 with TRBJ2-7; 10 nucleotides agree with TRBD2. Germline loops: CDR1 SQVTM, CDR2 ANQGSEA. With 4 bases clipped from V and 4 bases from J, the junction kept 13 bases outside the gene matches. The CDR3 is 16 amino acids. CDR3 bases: TGCAGCGTTGGTAGGGGCCGAGCTAGCGGGAGTTACGAGCAGTACTTC. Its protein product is CSVGRGRASGSYEQYF.

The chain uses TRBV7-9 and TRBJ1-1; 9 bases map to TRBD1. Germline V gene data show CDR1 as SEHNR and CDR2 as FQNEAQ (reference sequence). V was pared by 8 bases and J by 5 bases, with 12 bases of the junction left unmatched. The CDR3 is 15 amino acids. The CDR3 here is CASRDREGLGTEAFF. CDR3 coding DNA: TGTGCCAGCCGGGACAGGGAGGGTCTGGGGACTGAAGCTTTCTTT.

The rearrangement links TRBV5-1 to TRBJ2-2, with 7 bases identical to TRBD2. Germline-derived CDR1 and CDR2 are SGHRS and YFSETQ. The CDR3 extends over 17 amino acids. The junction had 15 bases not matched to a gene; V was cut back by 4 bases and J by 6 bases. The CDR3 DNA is TGCGCCAGCAGCATAGCGGGCTCCACTCGAGGCCCCGGGGAGCTGTTTTTT. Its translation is CASSIAGSTRGPGELFF.